Listed below are T cell receptor beta chains from one sample, sequenced in a study of tumor-infiltrating lymphocytes in oesophageal squamous cell carcinoma. TCRdb reprocessed the PCR reads via MiXCR and lists one record per CDR3 protein. The sample has approximately 12,000 distinct CDR3 sequences; under 70% are singletons. The sequenced sample consisted of esophageal tumor tissue. The source of these receptors is a female donor with esophageal squamous cell carcinoma. The conserved cysteine and the conserved F or W are not part of the CDR3 here. Not every row has a clone size; where given, it reads once, few, many or a size class.

v_gene	abundance	len	j_gene	CDR3aa
TRBV27	NA	13	NA	ASSAATGGAYEQY
TRBV7-8	NA	12	TRBJ1-1	ASSLRQESTEAF
TRBV7-5	medium-sized	13	TRBJ1-2	ISVPGPEVLYGYT
TRBV7-9	NA	13	TRBJ2-3	ASSPDLPHTDTQY
TRBV7-2	few	12	TRBJ2-5	ASSLRLSQETQY
TRBV7-3	NA	13	NA	ASSLGGSVYNEQF
TRBV6-6	NA	13	TRBJ1-5	ASSSGVSSNQPQH
TRBV9	many	13	TRBJ2-7	ASSVGGGEGYEQY
TRBV12-3/TRBV12-4	NA	14	TRBJ2-1	ASSKLQGAGSGEQF
TRBV12-3/TRBV12-4	once	14	TRBJ2-7	ASSFGPGQGHYEQY
TRBV7-3	NA	14	NA	ASSLIPLAEYNEQF
TRBV7-9	many	12	TRBJ1-3	ASSLAREGNTIY
TRBV12-3/TRBV12-4	many	12	NA	ASSPGQDYNEQF